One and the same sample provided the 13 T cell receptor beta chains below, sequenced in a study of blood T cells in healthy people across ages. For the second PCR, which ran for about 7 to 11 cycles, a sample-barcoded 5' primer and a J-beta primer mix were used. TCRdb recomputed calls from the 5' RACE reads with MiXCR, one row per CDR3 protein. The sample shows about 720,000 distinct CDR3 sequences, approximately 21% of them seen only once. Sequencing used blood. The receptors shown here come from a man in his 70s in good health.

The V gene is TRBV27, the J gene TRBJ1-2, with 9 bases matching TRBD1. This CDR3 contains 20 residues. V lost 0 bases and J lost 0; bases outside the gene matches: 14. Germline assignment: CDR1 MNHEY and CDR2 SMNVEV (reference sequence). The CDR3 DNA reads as TGTGCCAGCAGTTTATCGGGGGGCCCGGGACAGGGTCTTCCTAACTATGGCTACACCTTC. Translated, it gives CASSLSGGPGQGLPNYGYTF.

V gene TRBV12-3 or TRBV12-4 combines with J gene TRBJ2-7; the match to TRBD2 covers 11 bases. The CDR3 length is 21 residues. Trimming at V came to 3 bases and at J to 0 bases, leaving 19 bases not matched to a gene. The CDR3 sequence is CASSFGILPGLAAKSSYEQYV. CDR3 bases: TGTGCCAGCAGTTTTGGGATCCTTCCGGGACTAGCGGCAAAAAGCTCCTACGAGCAGTACGTC.

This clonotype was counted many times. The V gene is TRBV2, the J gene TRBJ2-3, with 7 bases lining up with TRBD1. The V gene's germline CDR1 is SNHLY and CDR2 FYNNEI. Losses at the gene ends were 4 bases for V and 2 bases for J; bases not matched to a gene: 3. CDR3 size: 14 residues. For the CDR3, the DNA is TGTGCCAGCAGTGGGGACAGATACACAGATACGCAGTATTTT. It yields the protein CASSGDRYTDTQYF.

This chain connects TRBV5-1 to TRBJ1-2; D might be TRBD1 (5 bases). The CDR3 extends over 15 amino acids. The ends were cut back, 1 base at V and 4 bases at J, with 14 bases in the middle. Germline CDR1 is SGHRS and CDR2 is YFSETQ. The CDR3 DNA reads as TGCGCCAGCAGCTTGCGGGATGACAGCCTCTATGGCTACACCTTC. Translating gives CASSLRDDSLYGYTF. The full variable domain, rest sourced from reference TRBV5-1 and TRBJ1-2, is KAGVTQTPRYLIKTRGQQVTLSCSPISGHRSVSWYQQTPGQGLQFLFEYFSETQRNKGNFPGRFSGRQFSNSRSEMNVSTLELGDSALYLCASSLRDDSLYGYTFGSGTRLTVV.

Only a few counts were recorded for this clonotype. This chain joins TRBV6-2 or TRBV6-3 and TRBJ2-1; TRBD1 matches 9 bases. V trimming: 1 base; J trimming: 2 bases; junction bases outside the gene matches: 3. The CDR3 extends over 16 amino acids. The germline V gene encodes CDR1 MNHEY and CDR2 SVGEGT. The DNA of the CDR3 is TGTGCCAGCAGTTACTGGGGACAGGGCCCCTACAATGAGCAGTTCTTC. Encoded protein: CASSYWGQGPYNEQFF.

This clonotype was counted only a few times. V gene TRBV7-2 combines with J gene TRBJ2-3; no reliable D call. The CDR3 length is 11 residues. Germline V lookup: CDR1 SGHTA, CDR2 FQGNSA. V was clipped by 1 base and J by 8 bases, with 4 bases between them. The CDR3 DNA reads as TGTGCCAGCAGCTTAGGGGTTACGCAGTATTTT. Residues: CASSLGVTQYF.

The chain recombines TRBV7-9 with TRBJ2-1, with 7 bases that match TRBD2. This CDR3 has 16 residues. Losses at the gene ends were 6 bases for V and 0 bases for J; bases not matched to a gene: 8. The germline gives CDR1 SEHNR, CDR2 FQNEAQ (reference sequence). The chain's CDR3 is CASSPNLAGSYNEQFF. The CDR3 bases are TGTGCCAGCAGTCCCAACTTAGCGGGCTCCTACAATGAGCAGTTCTTC.

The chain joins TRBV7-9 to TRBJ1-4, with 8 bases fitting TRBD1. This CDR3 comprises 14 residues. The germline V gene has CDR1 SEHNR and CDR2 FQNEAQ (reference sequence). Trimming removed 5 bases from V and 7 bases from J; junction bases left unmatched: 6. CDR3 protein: CASSALQGVEKLFF. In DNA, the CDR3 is TGTGCCAGCAGCGCTCTACAGGGGGTTGAAAAACTGTTTTTT. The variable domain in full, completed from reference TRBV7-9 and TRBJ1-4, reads DTGVSQNPRHKITKRGQNVTFRCDPISEHNRLYWYRQTLGQGPEFLTYFQNEAQLEKSRLLSDRFSAERPKGSFSTLEIQRTEQGDSAMYLCASSALQGVEKLFFGSGTQLSVL.

CDR3 loop: CASSFSGAQSTDTQYF. CDR3 coding DNA: TGTGCCAGCAGCTTCTCAGGGGCCCAAAGCACAGATACGCAGTATTTT. The chain joins TRBV11-3 to TRBJ2-3, with D perhaps matching TRBD1 (6 bases). Germline loops: CDR1 SGHNT, CDR2 YENEEA. The CDR3 runs 16 residues. V shed 3 bases and J shed 0 bases, with 13 bases lying between them.

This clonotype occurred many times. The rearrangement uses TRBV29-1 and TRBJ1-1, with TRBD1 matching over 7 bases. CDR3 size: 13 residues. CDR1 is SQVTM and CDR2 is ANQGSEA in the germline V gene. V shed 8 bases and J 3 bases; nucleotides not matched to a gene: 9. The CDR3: CSSPGTAHTEAFF. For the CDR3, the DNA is TGCAGCTCTCCTGGGACAGCCCACACTGAAGCTTTCTTT.

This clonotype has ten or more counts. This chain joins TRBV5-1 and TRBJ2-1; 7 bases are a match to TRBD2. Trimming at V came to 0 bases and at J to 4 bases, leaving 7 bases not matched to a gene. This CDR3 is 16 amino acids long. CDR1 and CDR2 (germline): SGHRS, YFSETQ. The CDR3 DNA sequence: TGCGCCAGCAGCTTGGTATTCGGGGGGTTATACAATGAGCAGTTCTTC. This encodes CASSLVFGGLYNEQFF.

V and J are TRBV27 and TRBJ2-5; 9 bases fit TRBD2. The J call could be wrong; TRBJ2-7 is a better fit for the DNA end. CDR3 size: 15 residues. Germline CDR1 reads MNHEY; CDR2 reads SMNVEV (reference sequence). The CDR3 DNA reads TGTGCCAGCAGTAAAAAGGCGGGAGGGCTCAACGAGCAGTACGTC. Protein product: CASSKKAGGLNEQYV.

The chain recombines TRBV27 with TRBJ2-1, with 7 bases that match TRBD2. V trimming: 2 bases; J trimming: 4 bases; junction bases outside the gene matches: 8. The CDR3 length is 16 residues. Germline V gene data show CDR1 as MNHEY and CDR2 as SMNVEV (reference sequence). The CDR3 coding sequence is TGTGCCAGCAGTTTAATTGCTAGCGGTACTTACAATGAGCAGTTCTTC. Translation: CASSLIASGTYNEQFF.